The source of this T cell receptor beta chain is a study of CD8+ T cells in alopecia areata. The ends were cut back, 4 bases at V and 0 bases at J, with 10 bases in the middle. Germline CDR1 reads NNHDY; CDR2 reads SYVADS. This CDR3 is built from 14 residues. cDNA reverse transcribed from extracted RNA served as the sequencing template. The assay was immunoSEQ multiplex PCR, and TCRdb's table has in-frame clones only and misses some. The sample holds around 100,000 clones, and no clone turns up only once. The table lists this clone with many counts. The genes are named according to mouse. The read stops 4 residues short of the end of the CDR3; the missing end is completed from the germline J gene.

Sequenced: lesional skin. The V gene is TRBV13-3, the J gene TRBJ1-2; maybe TRBD1 (5 bases). The sequence derives from a C3H/HeJ mouse with alopecia areata. MHC haplotype here: H2-k. The CDR3 reads CASSTQGANSDYTF. CDR3 bases read: TGTGCCAGCAGTACCCAGGGTGCAAACTCC.